The clone carrying this T cell receptor (beta chain) was seen a single time. This sample is part of a study of blood T cell repertoires in COVID-19. Study in general: Some COVID-19 samples were acute and others convalescent; all came from the United States, Italy and Spain. From T cells, B-cell-depleted T cells, or PBMCs came the material, which was cDNA or gDNA.

The CDR3 is made up of 15 amino acids. The germline gives CDR1 PRHDT, CDR2 FYEKMQ (reference sequence). Trimming stripped 4 bases from V and 0 bases from J, with 11 bases between. Original analysis: Amplified reference gene primers provided the basis for estimating nucleated cell counts. The method was immunoSEQ multiplex PCR; TCRdb's version includes in-frame clones alone and lacks a portion of them. That table supplies the V and J calls and clone size; D and trimming were determined from the DNA. The data hold about 240,000 clones, with about nine tenths observed a single time. V usage is TRBV13 and J usage is TRBJ2-3; D call uncertain. The sample comprised peripheral blood. The source is a man between 60 and 70 years old who had recovered from COVID-19. DNA of the CDR3: TGTGCCAGCAGCTCAAGTAGAGTGAGCACAGATACGCAGTATTTT. Protein sequence: CASSSSRVSTDTQYF.